The entry below gives a single T cell receptor (beta chain) sequence along with its context. The antigen is unknown. A sample-barcoded 5' primer and a J-beta primer mix were used in a second PCR of roughly 7 to 12 cycles. TCRdb analysed the 5' RACE reads with MiXCR anew, one entry per CDR3 protein. Among approximately 770,000 distinct CDR3 sequences listed, roughly 64% were seen once. The data stem from a study of blood T cells in healthy people across ages. Whole-study results and caveats: Changes in expanded clonotypes were possibly confounded, as the CMV status of donors was unknown. A roughly linear age-dependent decrease characterized TCR beta diversity per million T cells.

Germline loops: CDR1 MNHEY, CDR2 SVGEGT. Trimming shortened V by 6 bases and J by 4 bases, and 16 bases separated the two germline ends. This CDR3 region has 14 residues. The TCR was taken from a young man in good health. The V and J genes are TRBV6-2 or TRBV6-3 and TRBJ2-7; D is ambiguous. Sequences were obtained from blood. CDR3 nucleotide sequence: TGTGCCAGCAGCCCACAAACTCAAAAATACGAGCAGTACTTC. Residues: CASSPQTQKYEQYF.